This paragraph reports one T cell receptor (beta chain). Its antigen is undetermined. This sample is drawn from a study of cytomegalovirus exposure and HLA in healthy donors. PCR used 60 Vbeta primers and 13 Jbeta primers. The authors' processing: Around 10 million of the roughly 80 million unique TCR beta chains counted in a later analysis were shared. Some clones are missing from TCRdb's copy, which holds only in-frame ones; the method was immunoSEQ multiplex PCR. V, J and clone size reflect that table, while D and trimming were determined from the DNA. The sample has 160,000 or so clones; just under 80% are singletons. Germline loops: CDR1 SGDLS, CDR2 YYNGEE. The CDR3 has 15 amino acids. V lost 5 bases, J lost 5 bases, and 12 bases stayed unmatched. General study points: According to a later analysis, donors in an Asian-associated ancestry cluster reportedly had fewer N-insertions than the 666-donor mean. Prediction of most subjects' HLA-A and HLA-B alleles by TCR beta sequences was reportedly accurate.

The receptor was isolated from a man aged 25-45 years in good health and CMV-seronegative. The chain employs TRBV9 and TRBJ2-7; the match to TRBD1 covers 8 bases. Sequenced sample: PBMCs. The CDR3 bases are TGTGCCAGCAGTAGAGGAGCAGGGGGCATAAACGAGCAGTACTTC. As protein: CASSRGAGGINEQYF.